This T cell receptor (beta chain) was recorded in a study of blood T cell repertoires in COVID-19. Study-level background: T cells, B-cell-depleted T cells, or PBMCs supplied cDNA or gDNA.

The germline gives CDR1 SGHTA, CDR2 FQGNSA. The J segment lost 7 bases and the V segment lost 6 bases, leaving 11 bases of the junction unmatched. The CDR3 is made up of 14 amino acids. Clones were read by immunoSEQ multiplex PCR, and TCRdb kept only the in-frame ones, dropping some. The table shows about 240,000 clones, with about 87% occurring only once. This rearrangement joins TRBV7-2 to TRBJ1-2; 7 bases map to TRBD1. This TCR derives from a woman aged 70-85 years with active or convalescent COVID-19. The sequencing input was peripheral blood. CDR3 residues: CASSRDSSASGYTF. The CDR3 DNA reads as TGTGCCAGCAGTCGGGACAGCTCGGCTTCTGGCTACACCTTC. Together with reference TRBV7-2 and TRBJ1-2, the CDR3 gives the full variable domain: GAGVSQSPSNKVTEKGKDVELRCDPISGHTALYWYRQSLGQGLEFLIYFQGNSAPDKSGLPSDRFSAERTGGSVSTLTIQRTQQEDSAVYLCASSRDSSASGYTFGSGTRLTVV.